These T cell receptor beta chains were read from a single sample in a study of T cells after yellow fever vaccination. TCRdb re-analysed the 5' RACE reads in MiXCR, keeping a single row per CDR3 protein. The sample contains fewer than 650,000 distinct CDR3 sequences, 20% to 25% of which appear only once. The material was PBMCs, obtained roughly 23 days after the first yellow fever vaccination. All receptors come from a man between 18 and 35 years old who received the YFV17D yellow fever vaccine. CDR3s include the opening cysteine and the closing phenylalanine or tryptophan. The D gene is left open where the match is weak. Clone size is given for some rows only: seen once, a few or many times, or a class if the clone is expanded.

many	TRBD1	TRBV20-1	TRBJ1-6	CSARTGGSGNSPLHF	TGCAGTGCTAGGACAGGGGGCAGCGGGAATTCACCCCTCCACTTT
few	-	TRBV20-1	TRBJ2-2	CSVSSRGLDTGELFF	TGCAGTGTCTCGTCAAGGGGTTTAGACACCGGGGAGCTGTTTTTT
-	-	TRBV29-1	TRBJ2-1	CSVESNRNEQFF	TGCAGCGTTGAATCAAACCGCAATGAGCAGTTCTTC
-	TRBD1	TRBV6-2/TRBV6-3	TRBJ1-1	CASSYPTGEGTEAFF	TGTGCCAGCAGTTACCCGACAGGGGAAGGGACTGAAGCTTTCTTT
-	TRBD1	TRBV12-3/TRBV12-4	TRBJ2-1	CASRKETGGEQFF	TGTGCCAGCAGGAAGGAGACAGGGGGTGAGCAGTTCTTC
few	-	TRBV11-2	TRBJ2-4	CASSQGGGLYRKNIQYF	TGTGCCAGCAGCCAGGGGGGGGGGCTTTACCGCAAAAACATTCAGTACTTC
few	-	TRBV7-9	TRBJ2-7	CASSFSAGIYEQYF	TGTGCCAGCAGCTTCTCGGCCGGAATTTACGAGCAGTACTTC
few	TRBD2	TRBV7-2	TRBJ2-3	CASTLTSGVVNTQYF	TGTGCCAGCACCCTCACTAGCGGGGTAGTAAATACGCAGTATTTT
few	-	TRBV2	TRBJ2-7	CASSEEGDFYEQYF	TGTGCCAGCAGTGAAGAAGGGGACTTCTACGAGCAGTACTTC
-	TRBD1	TRBV4-1	TRBJ1-1	CASRQGQGFRVNTEAFF	TGCGCCAGCAGGCAGGGACAGGGTTTTCGCGTGAACACTGAAGCTTTCTTT
few	TRBD1	TRBV27	TRBJ2-5	CASSPKWTGAETQYF	TGTGCCAGCAGTCCAAAATGGACAGGGGCCGAGACCCAGTACTTC
few	-	TRBV7-2	TRBJ1-2	CASSLTADHSAGYTF	TGTGCCAGCAGCTTAACGGCGGACCACTCAGCTGGCTACACCTTC
few	-	TRBV20-1	TRBJ1-1	CSARDPGARGPEAFF	TGCAGTGCTAGAGATCCTGGGGCGAGGGGCCCTGAAGCTTTCTTT
-	-	TRBV19	TRBJ1-2	CASRVLRDGNYGYTF	TGTGCCAGCAGGGTTCTCCGGGACGGGAACTATGGCTACACCTTC
few	TRBD2	TRBV4-3	TRBJ2-1	CASSQDGGVYNEQFF	TGCGCCAGCAGCCAAGATGGGGGGGTTTACAATGAGCAGTTCTTC
-	-	TRBV29-1	TRBJ1-1	CSVRQDTEAFF	TGCAGCGTCAGACAGGACACTGAAGCTTTCTTT
few	TRBD2	TRBV4-2	TRBJ2-1	CASSQVGLRGGGFDEQFF	TGTGCCAGCAGCCAAGTAGGGCTCAGGGGCGGGGGGTTCGATGAGCAGTTCTTC
few	TRBD2	TRBV9	TRBJ2-1	CASSVGGGEGYNEQFF	TGTGCCAGCAGCGTAGGCGGGGGGGAGGGTTACAATGAGCAGTTCTTC
-	-	TRBV27	TRBJ1-2	CASSLTPQGFHGYTF	TGTGCCAGCAGTTTAACCCCTCAGGGGTTCCATGGCTACACCTTC
-	-	TRBV28	TRBJ2-1	CASSATSHGEQFF	TGTGCCAGCAGTGCGACTTCTCACGGCGAGCAGTTCTTC
few	-	TRBV12-3/TRBV12-4	TRBJ1-2	CASSLTDPTTGGYTF	TGTGCCAGCAGTTTGACCGACCCTACCACAGGGGGCTACACCTTC
few	TRBD2	TRBV7-2	TRBJ2-3	CASSRGLARLTDTQYF	TGTGCCAGCAGCCGGGGACTAGCTCGACTCACAGATACGCAGTATTTT
many	-	TRBV7-9	TRBJ1-1	CASSLLGGNTEAFF	TGTGCCAGCAGCTTACTTGGGGGGAACACTGAAGCTTTCTTT
-	-	TRBV28	TRBJ2-4	CASSLSMDIQYF	TGTGCCAGCAGTTTAAGTATGGACATTCAGTACTTC
-	-	TRBV24-1	TRBJ1-1	CATSDTMGHRADTEAFF	TGTGCCACCAGTGATACCATGGGGCACAGGGCAGACACTGAAGCTTTCTTT
-	-	TRBV10-3	TRBJ2-7	CAIRLGGTASDEQYF	TGTGCCATCAGACTTGGGGGGACGGCTTCGGACGAGCAGTACTTC
-	-	TRBV20-1	TRBJ1-1	CSARGDLNTEAFF	TGCAGTGCTAGAGGGGACCTGAACACTGAAGCTTTCTTT
many	-	TRBV7-2	TRBJ2-5	CASLDGPYPQETQYF	TGTGCCAGCCTGGACGGCCCCTATCCTCAAGAGACCCAGTACTTC